The 15 T cell receptor beta chains reported below all come from one sample, sequenced in a study of blood T cell repertoires in COVID-19 (dated by TCRdb to the early 2020s). Libraries were constructed by the immunoSEQ multiplex PCR assay. Not all clones reach the TCRdb copy of this immuneACCESS table, which keeps in-frame sequences only. Checked studies attribute under half of the gap to unresolved V genes and leave the rest unexplained. In this sample the table shows under 200,000 clones, around four fifths of which occur a single time. Roughly 9.1% of the sample lies in the top ten. The sequenced sample was peripheral blood. These receptors all stem from a woman older than 75 with active or convalescent COVID-19.

This sequence joins TRBV19 and TRBJ1-2; 7 nucleotides agree with TRBD1. CDR1 and CDR2 (germline): LNHDA, SQIVND (reference sequence). This CDR3 is 15 amino acids long. The V segment lost 2 bases and the J segment 2 bases; nucleotides outside the gene matches: 5. CDR3 amino acids: CASSISSGGNYGYTF. Written as DNA, the CDR3 is TGTGCCAGTAGTATATCGTCAGGGGGGAACTATGGCTACACCTTC.

V gene TRBV6-2 or TRBV6-3 combines with J gene TRBJ2-1, with TRBD1 matching over 7 bases. Germline CDR1 MNHEY, CDR2 SVGEGT. The CDR3 sequence is 15 residues long. The ends lost 6 bases at V and 6 bases at J; junction bases unmatched: 11. In DNA, the CDR3 is TGTGCCAGCAGCCACAGGGGCGATATACTCAATGAGCAGTTCTTC. Translated: CASSHRGDILNEQFF.

V usage is TRBV25-1 and J usage is TRBJ1-4; D remains ambiguous. The V end was cut by 6 bases, the J end by 7 bases, with 9 bases between. CDR3 length: 12 amino acids. Germline V gene lookup returns CDR1 MGHDK and CDR2 SYGVNS. The CDR3 reads CASRGSTEKLFF. The CDR3 DNA reads as TGTGCCAGCAGGGGGAGCACTGAAAAACTGTTTTTT. The complete variable domain, with remaining parts taken from reference TRBV25-1 and TRBJ1-4, reads EADIYQTPRYLVIGTGKKITLECSQTMGHDKMYWYQQDPGMELHLIHYSYGVNSTEKGDLSSESTVSRIRTEHFPLTLESARPSHTSQYLCASRGSTEKLFFGSGTQLSVL.

The V call is TRBV5-4, the J call TRBJ1-2; D perhaps matches TRBD1 (6 bases). V lost 4 bases to trimming and J lost 8 bases, with 21 bases between them. CDR1 is SGHNT and CDR2 is YYREEE in the germline V gene (reference sequence). This CDR3 has 15 amino acids. The CDR3 DNA reads TGTGCCAGCAGCCCCGGGGGACGGGGGGCGATGGGCTACACCTTC. Protein sequence: CASSPGGRGAMGYTF.

This clone has only a few counts. The rearrangement uses TRBV5-1 and TRBJ1-1, with TRBD1 as a possible D gene (5 bases). Germline loops: CDR1 SGHRS, CDR2 YFSETQ. The V gene lost 3 bases and the J gene lost 1 base, with 7 bases spanning the gap. The CDR3 consists of 13 residues. The CDR3 loop is CASSSRENTEAFF. The CDR3 DNA reads TGCGCCAGCAGCTCCAGGGAGAACACTGAAGCTTTCTTT.

V is TRBV2 and J is TRBJ1-1; D unclear. V lost 2 bases and J lost 0, with 7 bases in between. The CDR3 spans 14 residues. The germline V gene has CDR1 SNHLY and CDR2 FYNNEI. CDR3 protein: CASSERFMNTEAFF. The CDR3 DNA sequence: TGTGCCAGCAGTGAACGGTTCATGAACACTGAAGCTTTCTTT.

This clone came up a few times. The chain employs TRBV7-9 and TRBJ1-1; 8 bases are shared with TRBD1. The CDR3 contains 15 residues. CDR1 and CDR2 (germline): SEHNR, FQNEAQ (reference sequence). V shed 5 bases, J shed 0 bases, and the junction held 5 bases outside the gene matches. The CDR3 spells CASSRRTGMNTEAFF. In DNA, the CDR3 is TGTGCCAGCAGCCGCCGGACAGGGATGAACACTGAAGCTTTCTTT. The full variable domain, completed using reference TRBV7-9 and TRBJ1-1, is DTGVSQNPRHKITKRGQNVTFRCDPISEHNRLYWYRQTLGQGPEFLTYFQNEAQLEKSRLLSDRFSAERPKGSFSTLEIQRTEQGDSAMYLCASSRRTGMNTEAFFGQGTRLTVV.

V is TRBV10-3 and J is TRBJ2-2; 7 bases map to TRBD1. Unmatched junction bases numbered 5, after V lost 4 bases and J lost 6 bases. The length of the CDR3 is 14 residues. Germline V CDR1 and CDR2: ENHRY, SYGVKD. In nucleotides, the CDR3 is TGTGCCATCAGTGCGGGACAGCTCCCCGGGGAGCTGTTTTTT. Amino acid sequence: CAISAGQLPGELFF.

This clone has only a few counts. The V and J genes are TRBV6-2 or TRBV6-3 and TRBJ1-2, with D hard to call. Trimming removed 2 bases from V and 2 bases from J, with 12 bases in between. Germline values: CDR1 MNHEY, CDR2 SVGEGT. The length of the CDR3 is 15 residues. The CDR3 here is CASSYAGTKNYGYTF. The CDR3 DNA reads TGTGCCAGCAGTTACGCCGGAACTAAGAACTATGGCTACACCTTC.

This clone was seen a handful of times. CDR3 amino acids: CASSELAASYNEQFF. CDR3 DNA: TGTGCCAGCAGTGAGCTAGCGGCTTCCTACAATGAGCAGTTCTTC. The chain recombines TRBV6-6 with TRBJ2-1; 7 bases match TRBD2. Trimming at V came to 5 bases and at J to 1 base, leaving 5 bases not matched to a gene. Germline lookup yields CDR1 MNHNY and CDR2 SVGAGI (reference sequence). The CDR3 length is 15 residues.

CDR3 region: CASTALRTGANVLTF. CDR3 bases: TGTGCCAGCACTGCTTTGAGGACTGGGGCCAACGTCCTGACTTTC. The gene calls are TRBV6-5 and TRBJ2-6; D is unclear. Germline values: CDR1 MNHEY, CDR2 SVGAGI. Trimming left V 7 bases short and J 2 bases short, with 12 bases between. CDR3 length: 15 amino acids.

The chain is built from TRBV15 and TRBJ1-2, with a tentative D call TRBD1 (5 bases). The CDR3 contains 14 residues. Looked up from germline, CDR1 is LNHNV and CDR2 is YYDKDF (reference sequence). Trimming took 1 base from V and 5 from J, leaving 11 bases between them. The CDR3 sequence is CATSRGTSLYGYTF. CDR3 nucleotides: TGTGCCACCAGCAGAGGGACAAGCCTGTATGGCTACACCTTC.

V gene TRBV11-2 combines with J gene TRBJ1-2; D is ambiguous. Germline values: CDR1 SGHAT, CDR2 FQNNGV. The CDR3 consists of 14 residues. V lost 2 bases, J lost 6 bases, and 13 bases lay in between. The CDR3 DNA follows: TGTGCCAGCAGCTTACAGGAGGGAGTCAATGGCTACACCTTC. Translation gives CASSLQEGVNGYTF.

The chain joins TRBV5-5 to TRBJ1-3, with TRBD1 matching over 9 bases. CDR1 is SGHKS and CDR2 is YYEKEE in the germline V gene (reference sequence). V trimming: 5 bases; J trimming: 8 bases; junction bases outside the gene matches: 8. The CDR3 has 14 amino acids. CDR3 DNA sequence: TGTGCCAGCAGTCCCGACAGGGGGTATTACACCATATATTTT. It is translated as CASSPDRGYYTIYF.

The chain joins TRBV10-3 to TRBJ2-1, with a possible D match to TRBD1 (7 bases). CDR1 and CDR2 (germline): ENHRY, SYGVKD. V was cut by 6 bases and J by 7 bases, with 25 bases left in between. The CDR3 sequence is 17 residues long. CDR3 nucleotide sequence: TGTGCCATCAGCCCCGCGGGACAGACCAGTTACGTGAATGAGCAGTTCTTC. It codes for CAISPAGQTSYVNEQFF.